These T cell receptor beta chains were read from a single sample in a study of T-cell reconstitution after alpha-beta-depleted transplantation in children. One entry per CDR3 protein, called by TCRdb with MiXCR from the PCR reads. This table holds fewer than 550,000 distinct CDR3 sequences, about an eighth found once. The input for sequencing was PBMCs, mostly from graft donor cells, taken 180 days after TCRalphabeta/CD19-depleted stem cell transplant. The receptors were gathered from a female patient younger than 10 who had a stem cell transplant for aplastic anemia, so the T cells may come from the graft donor. CDR3s include the opening cysteine and the closing phenylalanine or tryptophan. The D gene is left open where the match is weak. Clone size is not always given. Where it is, it says once, few, many or a class for expanded clones.

J | V | D | size | CDR3 | DNA
TRBJ2-5 | TRBV12-3/TRBV12-4 | NA | few | CASNYGAGASQYF | TGTGCCAGCAATTACGGTGCAGGGGCATCCCAGTACTTC
TRBJ1-2 | TRBV25-1 | NA | many | CASSRGNNYGYTF | TGTGCCAGCAGCCGGGGAAACAACTATGGCTACACCTTC
TRBJ2-2 | TRBV20-1 | TRBD1 | few | CSARQGRTSGELFF | TGCAGTGCAAGACAGGGGAGGACATCCGGGGAGCTGTTTTTT
TRBJ1-1 | TRBV9 | TRBD1 | NA | CASSFTGGTNTEAFF | TGTGCCAGCAGCTTCACAGGGGGGACGAACACTGAAGCTTTCTTT
TRBJ1-2 | TRBV3-1 | NA | few | CASRDGGSYGYTF | TGTGCCAGCAGGGACGGCGGATCCTATGGCTACACCTTC
TRBJ2-7 | TRBV5-1 | NA | few | CASSLSSRYEQYF | TGCGCCAGCAGCTTGTCGTCCAGGTACGAGCAGTACTTC
TRBJ1-5 | TRBV12-3/TRBV12-4 | TRBD1 | few | CASSIGTGGQPQHF | TGTGCCAGCAGCATCGGGACAGGGGGTCAGCCCCAGCATTTT
TRBJ2-1 | TRBV7-9 | TRBD2 | few | CASSLNGGLQYEQFF | TGTGCCAGCAGCTTAAACGGGGGACTACAATATGAGCAGTTCTTC
TRBJ2-7 | TRBV6-5 | TRBD1 | few | CASSYSNSGGQGTSYEQYF | TGTGCCAGCAGTTACTCGAATTCGGGCGGACAGGGGACCTCCTACGAGCAGTACTTC
TRBJ2-6 | TRBV27 | NA | NA | CASSYDRSGANVLTF | TGTGCCAGCAGTTACGACAGATCTGGGGCCAACGTCCTGACTTTC